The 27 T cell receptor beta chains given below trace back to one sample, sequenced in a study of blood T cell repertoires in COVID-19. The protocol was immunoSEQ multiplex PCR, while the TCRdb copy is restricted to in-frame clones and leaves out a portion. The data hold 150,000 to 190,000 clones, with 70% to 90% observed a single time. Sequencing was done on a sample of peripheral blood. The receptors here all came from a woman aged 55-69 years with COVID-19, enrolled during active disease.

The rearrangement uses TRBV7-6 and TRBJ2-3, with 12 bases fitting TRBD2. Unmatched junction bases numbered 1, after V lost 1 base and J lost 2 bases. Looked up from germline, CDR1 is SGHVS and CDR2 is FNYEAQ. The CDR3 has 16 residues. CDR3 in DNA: TGTGCCAGCAGCTTAGGGACTAGCGGGACCACAGATACGCAGTATTTT. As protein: CASSLGTSGTTDTQYF.

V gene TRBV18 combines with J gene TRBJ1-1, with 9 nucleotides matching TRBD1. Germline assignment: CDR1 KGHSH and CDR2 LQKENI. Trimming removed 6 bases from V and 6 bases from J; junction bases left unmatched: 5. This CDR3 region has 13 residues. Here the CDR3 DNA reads TGTGCCAGCTCCTCCGGGACAGGGTCTGAAGCTTTCTTT. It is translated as CASSSGTGSEAFF.

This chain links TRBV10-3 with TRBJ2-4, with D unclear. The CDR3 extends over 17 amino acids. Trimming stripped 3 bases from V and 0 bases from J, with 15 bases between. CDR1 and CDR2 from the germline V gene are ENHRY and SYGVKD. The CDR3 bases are TGTGCCATCAGTGACCCCACAAGTATCGTAGCCAAAAACATTCAGTACTTC. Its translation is CAISDPTSIVAKNIQYF.

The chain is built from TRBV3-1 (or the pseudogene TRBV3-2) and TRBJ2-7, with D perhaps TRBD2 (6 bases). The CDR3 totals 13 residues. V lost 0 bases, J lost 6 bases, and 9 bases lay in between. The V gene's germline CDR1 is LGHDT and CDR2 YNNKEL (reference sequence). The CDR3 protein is CASSQDLGGEQYF. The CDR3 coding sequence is TGTGCCAGCAGCCAAGATTTGGGAGGCGAGCAGTACTTC.

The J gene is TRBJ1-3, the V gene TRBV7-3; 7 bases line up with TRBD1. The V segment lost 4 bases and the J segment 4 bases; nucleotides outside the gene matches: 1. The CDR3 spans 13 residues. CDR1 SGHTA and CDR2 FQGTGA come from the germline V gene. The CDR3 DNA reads TGTGCCAGCAGCTCGGGACAGGGAAACACCATATATTTT. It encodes CASSSGQGNTIYF.

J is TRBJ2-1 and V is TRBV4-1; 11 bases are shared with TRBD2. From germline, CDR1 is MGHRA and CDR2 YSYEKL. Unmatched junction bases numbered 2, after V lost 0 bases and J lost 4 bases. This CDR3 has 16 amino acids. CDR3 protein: CASSQEGLAAYNEQFF. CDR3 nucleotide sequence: TGCGCCAGCAGCCAAGAGGGACTAGCGGCGTACAATGAGCAGTTCTTC.

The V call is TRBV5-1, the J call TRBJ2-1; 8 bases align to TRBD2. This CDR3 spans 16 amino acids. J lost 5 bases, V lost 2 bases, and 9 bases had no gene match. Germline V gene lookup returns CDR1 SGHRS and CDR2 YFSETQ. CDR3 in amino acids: CASSLPSGSGDNEQFF. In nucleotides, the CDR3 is TGCGCCAGCAGCTTACCGAGCGGGAGTGGTGACAATGAGCAGTTCTTC.

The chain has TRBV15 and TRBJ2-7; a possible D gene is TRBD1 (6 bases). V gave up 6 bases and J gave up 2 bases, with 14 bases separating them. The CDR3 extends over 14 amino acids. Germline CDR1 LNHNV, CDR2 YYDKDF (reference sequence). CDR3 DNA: TGTGCCACCAGTATACAGGGAAAACCCTACGAGCAGTACTTC. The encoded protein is CATSIQGKPYEQYF.

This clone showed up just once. CDR3 region: CASSLSGRSYEQYF. CDR3 DNA: TGCGCCAGCAGCCTTAGCGGGAGGTCCTACGAGCAGTACTTC. The gene calls are TRBV5-1 and TRBJ2-7, with 10 bases fitting TRBD2. This CDR3 is 14 amino acids long. Trimming at V came to 4 bases and at J to 1 base, leaving 2 bases not matched to a gene. Per germline, CDR1 SGHRS and CDR2 YFSETQ.

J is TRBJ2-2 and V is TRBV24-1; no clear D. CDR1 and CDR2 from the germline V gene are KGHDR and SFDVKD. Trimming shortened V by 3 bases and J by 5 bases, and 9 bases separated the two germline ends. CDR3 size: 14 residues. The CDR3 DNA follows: TGTGCCACCAGTGATCACACAAAAACCGGGGAGCTGTTTTTT. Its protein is CATSDHTKTGELFF.

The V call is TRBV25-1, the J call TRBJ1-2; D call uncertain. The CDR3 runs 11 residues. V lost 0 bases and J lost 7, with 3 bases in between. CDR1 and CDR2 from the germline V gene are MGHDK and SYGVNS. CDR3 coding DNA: TGTGCCAGCAGTGAATACTTTGGCTACACCTTC. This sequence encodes CASSEYFGYTF.

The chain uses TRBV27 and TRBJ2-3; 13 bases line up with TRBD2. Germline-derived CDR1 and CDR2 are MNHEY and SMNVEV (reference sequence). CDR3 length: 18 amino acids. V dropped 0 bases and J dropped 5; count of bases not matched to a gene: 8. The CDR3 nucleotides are TGTGCCAGCAGTTTATCGAAGGGACTAGCGGGATTGGGAGATACGCAGTATTTT. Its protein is CASSLSKGLAGLGDTQYF.

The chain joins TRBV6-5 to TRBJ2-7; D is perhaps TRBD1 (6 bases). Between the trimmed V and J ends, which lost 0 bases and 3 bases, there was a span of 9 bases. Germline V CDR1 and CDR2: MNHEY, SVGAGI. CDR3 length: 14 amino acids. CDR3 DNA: TGTGCCAGCAGTTACTCAAACAGGGACTACGAGCAGTACTTC. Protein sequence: CASSYSNRDYEQYF.

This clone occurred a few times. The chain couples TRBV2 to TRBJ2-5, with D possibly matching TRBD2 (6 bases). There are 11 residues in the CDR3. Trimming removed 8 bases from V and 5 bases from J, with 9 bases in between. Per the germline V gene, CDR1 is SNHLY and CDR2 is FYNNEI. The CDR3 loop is CASASDETQYF. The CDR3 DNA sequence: TGTGCCAGCGCTAGCGACGAGACCCAGTACTTC.

CDR3 nucleotide sequence: TGTGCCAGTAGTCCGGGATCTGGAAACACCATATATTTT. Translated: CASSPGSGNTIYF. The J gene is TRBJ1-3, the V gene TRBV19; D is unresolved. The CDR3 is made up of 13 amino acids. Trimming left V 5 bases short and J 1 base short, with 6 bases between. Germline V gene lookup returns CDR1 LNHDA and CDR2 SQIVND (reference sequence).

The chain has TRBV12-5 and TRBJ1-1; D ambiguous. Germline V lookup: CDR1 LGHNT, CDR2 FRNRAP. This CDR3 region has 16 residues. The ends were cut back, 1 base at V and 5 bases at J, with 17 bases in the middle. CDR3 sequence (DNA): TGTGCTAGTGGTTTGGCCTCTAGAGCCCTTGGGACTGAAGCTTTCTTT. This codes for CASGLASRALGTEAFF.

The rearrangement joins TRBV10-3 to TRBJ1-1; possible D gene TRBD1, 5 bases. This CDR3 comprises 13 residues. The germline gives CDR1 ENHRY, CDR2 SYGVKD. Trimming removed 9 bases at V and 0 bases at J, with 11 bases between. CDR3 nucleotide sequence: TGTGCCATGGGGCGGGATTTGAACACTGAAGCTTTCTTT. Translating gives CAMGRDLNTEAFF.

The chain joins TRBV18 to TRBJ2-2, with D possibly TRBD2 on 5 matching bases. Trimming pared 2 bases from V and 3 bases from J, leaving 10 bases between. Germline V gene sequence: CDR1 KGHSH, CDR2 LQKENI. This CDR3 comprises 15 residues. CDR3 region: CASSPNRGHTGELFF. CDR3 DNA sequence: TGTGCCAGCTCACCAAACCGAGGGCACACCGGGGAGCTGTTTTTT.

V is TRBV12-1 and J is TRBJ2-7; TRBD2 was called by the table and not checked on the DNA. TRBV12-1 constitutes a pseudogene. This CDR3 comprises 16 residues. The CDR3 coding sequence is TGTGCCAGCAGCTACGGACTAGCGGGGGGGAGGTACGAGCAGTACGTC. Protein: CASSYGLAGGRYEQYV.

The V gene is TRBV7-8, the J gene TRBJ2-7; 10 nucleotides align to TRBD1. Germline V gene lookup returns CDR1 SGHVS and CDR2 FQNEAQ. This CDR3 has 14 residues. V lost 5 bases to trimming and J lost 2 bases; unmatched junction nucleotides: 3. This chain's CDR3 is CASSPGTGAYEQYF. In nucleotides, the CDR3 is TGTGCCAGCAGCCCAGGGACAGGGGCCTACGAGCAGTACTTC.

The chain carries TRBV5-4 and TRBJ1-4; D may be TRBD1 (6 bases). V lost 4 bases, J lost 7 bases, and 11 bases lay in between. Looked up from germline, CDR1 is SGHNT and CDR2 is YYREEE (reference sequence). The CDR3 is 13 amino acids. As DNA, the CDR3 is TGTGCCAGCAGCCAACTGGACAGTGAAAAACTGTTTTTT. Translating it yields CASSQLDSEKLFF.

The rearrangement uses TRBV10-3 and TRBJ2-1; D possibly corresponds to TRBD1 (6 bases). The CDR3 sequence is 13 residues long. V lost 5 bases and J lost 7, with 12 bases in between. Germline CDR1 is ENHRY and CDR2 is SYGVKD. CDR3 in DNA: TGTGCCATCAGTTCAGGGGTAGGTAATGAGCAGTTCTTC. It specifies CAISSGVGNEQFF.

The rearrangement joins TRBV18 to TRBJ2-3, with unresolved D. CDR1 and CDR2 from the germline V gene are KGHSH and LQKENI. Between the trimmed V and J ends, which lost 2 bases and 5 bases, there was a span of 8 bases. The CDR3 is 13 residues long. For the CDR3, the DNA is TGTGCCAGCTCACCAATCACGAGAGATACGCAGTATTTT. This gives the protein CASSPITRDTQYF.

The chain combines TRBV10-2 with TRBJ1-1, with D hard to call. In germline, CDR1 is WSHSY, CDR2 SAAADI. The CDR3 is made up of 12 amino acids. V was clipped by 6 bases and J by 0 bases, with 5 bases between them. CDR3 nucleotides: TGCGCCAGCAGCCAGATGAACACTGAAGCTTTCTTT. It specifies CASSQMNTEAFF.

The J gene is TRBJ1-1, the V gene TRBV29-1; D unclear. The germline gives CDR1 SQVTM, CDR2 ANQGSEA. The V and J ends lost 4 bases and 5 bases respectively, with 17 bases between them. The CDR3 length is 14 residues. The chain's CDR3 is CSVVRAGGWTEAFF. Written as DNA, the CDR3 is TGCAGCGTTGTTAGGGCCGGAGGGTGGACTGAAGCTTTCTTT.

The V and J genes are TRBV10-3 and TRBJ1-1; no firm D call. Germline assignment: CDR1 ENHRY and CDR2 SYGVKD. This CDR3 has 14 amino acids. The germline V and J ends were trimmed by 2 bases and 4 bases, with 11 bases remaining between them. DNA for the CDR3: TGTGCCATCAGTGAGACGGGGTCGTCCACTGAAGCTTTCTTT. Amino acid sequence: CAISETGSSTEAFF.

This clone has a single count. The CDR3: CASSPRGNPGNTIYF. For the CDR3, the DNA is TGTGCCAGTAGCCCCCGGGGGAATCCTGGAAACACCATATATTTT. The rearrangement uses TRBV19 and TRBJ1-3, with D maybe TRBD1 (5 bases). Looked up from germline, CDR1 is LNHDA and CDR2 is SQIVND (reference sequence). Trimming took off 6 bases at V and 2 bases at J, with 14 bases between the two ends. This CDR3 region has 15 residues.